Below, one T cell receptor (beta chain) is given with its context. Its specific antigen is unknown. Base qualities are not at hand, and no much larger clone is one base apart. The data were obtained in a study of cytomegalovirus exposure and HLA in healthy donors listed by TCRdb under 2017. Regarding the study in general: A later analysis indicated that the 120 or so validation repertoires were generated on the platform also employed for the approximately 700 repertoires of the first cohort. The study was designed to test whether signatures of past pathogen exposure could be identified by cataloging public T cell receptors. Besides the first cohort of approximately 710 subjects, a separate validation cohort made up of 120 different subjects was used. High-throughput TCR immunosequencing, statistical association of individual TCRs with disease status, and machine learning were combined to predict cytomegalovirus infection status. Beyond this particular receptor, the publication reports: The authors suggested that the approach could potentially be extended to other disease states and immunological phenotypes. The study listed approximately 150 TCR beta chains as associated with cytomegalovirus. Most TCR sequences were observed very rarely across donors, whereas some public TCRs were present in many individuals. The validation cohort had no HLA typing available for a later analysis, so co-occurrence within that cohort was assessed over all 120 or so repertoires. In vitro tests confirmed that a few of the cytomegalovirus-associated TCR beta chains recognize cytomegalovirus antigens. The classifier was reported to diagnose cytomegalovirus status with high specificity and sensitivity in both the original cohort and the validation cohort. In a later analysis, TCRs clustered in the first cohort were found to also tend to co-occur in the 120 or so validation repertoires, with approximately 94% of cluster scores above 0.

V loses 2 bases of germline sequence and J loses 8 bases, and the interval between the two ends is 12 bases. The CDR3 spans 13 residues, from the cysteine through the phenylalanine. This entry keeps only the CDR3 DNA: 39 bases, framed from base 1. CDR1 and CDR2 are read off the germline V gene as SGHTA and FQGNSA. The library was made by the immunoSEQ multiplex PCR assay. For the original study's pipeline: To diagnose cytomegalovirus status from the catalog of TCR beta chain sequences, a statistical classification framework was built. TCRdb took this table from immuneACCESS and kept in-frame rearrangements with V and J called. Such tables lack part of the clones; where checked against another copy, unresolved V genes explain under half of the gap, and the rest is unexplained. V, J and clone size derive from that table, while D and trimming were established from the DNA sequence. This sample is represented by over 150,000 clones; roughly 86% of them were singletons. The ten largest clones take up around 2.1% of the sample.

Separate from the approximately 700-subject first cohort, the validation cohort of about 120 subjects was the group to which the donors belonged. The specimen was PBMCs. This receptor was identified in a human donor in good health. The V and J segments used are TRBV7-2 and TRBJ1-1; no D segment can be confidently identified. The nucleotide sequence is given as TGTGCCAGCAGCTTATCGGAGAGCTCGGAAGCTTTCTTT. Its protein product is CASSLSESSEAFF.